One sample yielded the 21 T cell receptor beta chains listed below, sequenced in a study of CD8 T cells in Susac syndrome. RNA amounts of about 0.5 to 1 ug underwent reverse transcription with random hexamers. A single record per CDR3 protein comes from TCRdb applying MiXCR to the immunoSEQ multiplex PCR reads. The sample lists roughly 200,000 distinct CDR3 sequences, more than 90% occurring once. Sequencing was performed on CD4+ T cells from PBMCs. The receptors were gathered from a human donor with multiple sclerosis.

Of note for this clonotype: The DNA is left out, because the CDR3 cannot be placed on it with certainty; the CDR3 is given as TCRdb lists it. The chain has TRBV28 and TRBJ2-5; no DNA check was done on the table's D call, TRBD1. The CDR3 length is 16 residues, termini included. Germline CDR1 and CDR2: MDHEN and SYDVKM. The CDR3 sequence: CASSFRFGGLQETQYF.

This clonotype appeared a few times. The genes are TRBV29-1 and TRBJ1-2; D is perhaps TRBD1 (5 bases). Germline V gene sequence: CDR1 SQVTM, CDR2 ANQGSEA. This CDR3 comprises 14 residues. In DNA form, the CDR3 reads TGCACCGCGACCGGGGGGGAGTCTAACTATGGCTACACCTTC. This gives the protein CTATGGESNYGYTF.

The gene calls are TRBV27 and TRBJ2-2, with TRBD2 identical over 10 bases. The CDR3 spans 15 residues. V was pared by 7 bases and J by 4 bases, with 6 bases of the junction left unmatched. CDR1 and CDR2 from the germline V gene are MNHEY and SMNVEV (reference sequence). The CDR3 DNA reads as TGTGCCAGCACGACAGCGGGGGGGCTCACCGGGGAGCTGTTTTTT. Translated: CASTTAGGLTGELFF.

V and J are TRBV2 and TRBJ1-3; 8 bases are shared with TRBD1. This CDR3 is 14 amino acids long. With 8 bases clipped from V and 3 bases from J, the junction kept 6 bases outside the gene matches. The germline V gene has CDR1 SNHLY and CDR2 FYNNEI. The CDR3 DNA follows: TGTGCCAGCCATGGGACAGGCCTTGGAAACACCATATATTTT. Amino acids: CASHGTGLGNTIYF.

This chain uses TRBV9 with TRBJ1-6; D is perhaps TRBD1 (6 bases). The germline V gene has CDR1 SGDLS and CDR2 YYNGEE. The CDR3 has 13 residues. Trimming removed 3 bases from V and 10 bases from J, with 11 bases in between. CDR3 nucleotides: TGTGCCAGCAGCGACCACAGGGCATCACCCCTCCACTTT. It yields the protein CASSDHRASPLHF. Filled out from reference TRBV9 and TRBJ1-6, the complete variable domain reads DSGVTQTPKHLITATGQRVTLRCSPRSGDLSVYWYQQSLDQGLQFLIQYYNGEERAKGNILERFSAQQFPDLHSELNLSSLELGDSALYFCASSDHRASPLHFGNGTRLTVT.

The chain combines TRBV9 with TRBJ2-3; D possibly uses TRBD1 or TRBD2 (6 bases each). The CDR3 consists of 15 residues. The V end lost 0 bases, the J end lost 3 bases, and 11 bases lay between the germline ends. Germline CDR1 is SGDLS and CDR2 is YYNGEE. The CDR3 sequence is CASSVDRGRTDTQYF. DNA for the CDR3: TGTGCCAGCAGCGTAGATCGGGGGCGAACAGATACGCAGTATTTT.

The sample holds one count of this clonotype. Germline is not matched at one junction end, which may reflect a read error. The J gene is TRBJ1-2, the V gene TRBV20-1; D remains ambiguous. Germline V gene sequence: CDR1 DFQATT, CDR2 SNEGSKA (reference sequence). The CDR3 runs to 12 residues. In DNA form, the CDR3 reads TGCAGTGCCAGAGCGAAAAGAGATGGCTACACCTTC. This codes for CSARAKRDGYTF.

The chain has TRBV12-3 or TRBV12-4 and TRBJ2-3, with D maybe TRBD2 (6 bases). Trimming shortened V by 6 bases and J by 10 bases, and 14 bases separated the two germline ends. This CDR3 is built from 12 residues. The chain's CDR3 is CASRASVASQYF. Written as DNA, the CDR3 is TGTGCCAGCAGGGCTAGCGTGGCTTCGCAGTATTTT.

J is TRBJ2-3 and V is TRBV20-1; no clear D. Trimming took off 5 bases at V and 2 bases at J, with 14 bases between the two ends. This CDR3 is built from 14 residues. Germline V gives CDR1 DFQATT, CDR2 SNEGSKA (reference sequence). CDR3 in amino acids: CSALIPRITDTQYF. The CDR3 coding sequence is TGCAGTGCTCTGATTCCTCGTATCACAGATACGCAGTATTTT.

The chain uses TRBV2 and TRBJ2-3; no definite D call. With 3 bases removed from V and 11 bases from J, the gap between germline ends came to 9 bases. The germline CDR1 and CDR2 sequences are SNHLY and FYNNEI. The CDR3 sequence is 11 residues long. CDR3 sequence: CASSDGGRQYF. The CDR3 nucleotides are TGTGCCAGCAGTGACGGTGGCCGGCAGTATTTT.

The chain employs TRBV20-1 and TRBJ2-1; D could derive from TRBD1 or TRBD2 (5 bases each). The CDR3 length is 11 residues. Germline-derived CDR1 and CDR2 are DFQATT and SNEGSKA (reference sequence). The CDR3 spells CSPGGYNEQFF. As DNA, the CDR3 is TGCAGCCCTGGGGGCTACAATGAGCAGTTCTTC.

The V gene is TRBV3-1, the J gene TRBJ2-3; 7 nucleotides match TRBD2. The J segment lost 0 bases and the V segment lost 1 base, leaving 1 base of the junction unmatched. CDR1 LGHDT and CDR2 YNNKEL come from the germline V gene (reference sequence). The CDR3 consists of 15 residues. This chain's CDR3 is CASSQAAGSTDTQYF. The CDR3 DNA reads TGTGCCAGCAGCCAAGCAGCGGGGAGCACAGATACGCAGTATTTT.

The J gene is TRBJ2-7, the V gene TRBV5-1; no definite D call. Trimming took off 2 bases at V and 5 bases at J, with 14 bases between the two ends. Germline CDR1 reads SGHRS; CDR2 reads YFSETQ. The CDR3 is 14 amino acids. CDR3 protein: CASSLEPGPDEQYF. The DNA of the CDR3 is TGCGCCAGCAGCTTAGAACCCGGACCGGACGAGCAGTACTTC.

The J gene is TRBJ1-5, the V gene TRBV30; the D is unclear. Trimming took off 5 bases at V and 9 bases at J, with 17 bases between the two ends. Germline lookup yields CDR1 GTSNPN and CDR2 SVGIG (reference sequence). This CDR3 comprises 13 residues. DNA for the CDR3: TGTGCCTGGGCATCCTCGATGTATGTGCCCCAGCATTTT. Its protein is CAWASSMYVPQHF.

The rearrangement links TRBV18 to TRBJ2-7; unclear D gene. V lost 4 bases and J 0 bases, leaving 4 bases between the germline ends. CDR1 is KGHSH, CDR2 LQKENI, per germline. The CDR3 runs 12 residues. The CDR3 sequence is CASSQDSYEQYF. The CDR3, as DNA: TGTGCCAGCTCACAGGACTCCTACGAGCAGTACTTC.

The chain joins TRBV15 to TRBJ2-3; D gene ambiguous. The CDR3 covers 13 residues. Germline CDR1 is LNHNV and CDR2 is YYDKDF (reference sequence). The V and J ends lost 8 bases and 0 bases respectively, with 9 bases between them. The CDR3 DNA is TGTGCCACCGGCCTACCAAGCACAGATACGCAGTATTTT. This codes for CATGLPSTDTQYF.

CDR3 bases: TGTGCCGTTGGGCGGGGCCCCCTTTCCTACAATGAGCAGTTCTTC. This translates into CAVGRGPLSYNEQFF. The rearrangement links TRBV30 to TRBJ2-1, with a possible D match to TRBD2 (6 bases). Germline CDR1 GTSNPN, CDR2 SVGIG (reference sequence). The CDR3 extends over 15 amino acids. Trimming removed 8 bases from V and 1 base from J, with 18 bases in between.

The chain combines TRBV27 with TRBJ2-2; D not certain. CDR1 and CDR2 (germline): MNHEY, SMNVEV (reference sequence). V dropped 5 bases and J dropped 2 bases, with 6 bases sitting between them. The CDR3 contains 13 residues. CDR3 amino acids: CASSPINTGELFF. The CDR3 coding sequence is TGTGCCAGCAGTCCGATAAACACCGGGGAGCTGTTTTTT.

The rearrangement links TRBV30 to TRBJ2-7; no reliable D call. Between the trimmed V and J ends, which lost 1 base and 6 bases, there was a span of 10 bases. The CDR3 contains 12 residues. The germline gives CDR1 GTSNPN, CDR2 SVGIG (reference sequence). CDR3 bases: TGTGCCTGGAGTGAACAATTGATCGAGCAGTACTTC. This gives the protein CAWSEQLIEQYF.

This clonotype was seen only a few times. V gene TRBV28 combines with J gene TRBJ1-5; D is unclear. The V gene lost 4 bases and the J gene lost 0 bases, with 1 base spanning the gap. The CDR3 has 12 amino acids. Germline V gene data show CDR1 as MDHEN and CDR2 as SYDVKM. CDR3 sequence reads: CASSYSNQPQHF. CDR3 nucleotides: TGTGCCAGCAGTTATAGCAATCAGCCCCAGCATTTT. Full variable domain (missing parts from reference TRBV28 and TRBJ1-5): DVKVTQSSRYLVKRTGEKVFLECVQDMDHENMFWYRQDPGLGLRLIYFSYDVKMKEKGDIPEGYSVSREKKERFSLILESASTNQTSMYLCASSYSNQPQHFGDGTRLSIL.

This sequence joins TRBV20-1 and TRBJ1-2; D might be TRBD1 (5 bases). Germline CDR1 reads DFQATT; CDR2 reads SNEGSKA (reference sequence). Trimming left V 3 bases short and J 4 bases short, with 9 bases between. The CDR3 consists of 12 residues. The CDR3, as DNA: TGCAGTGCTAGGTGGGGCTCCTATGGCTACACCTTC. Translating gives CSARWGSYGYTF.